This TCR beta chain was profiled in a study of blood T cell repertoires in COVID-19. As processed by the authors: Reference gene primer amplification gave estimated nucleated cell counts. Data came from immunoSEQ multiplex PCR; TCRdb stores just in-frame clones and leaves some out. V and J calls and clone size are as listed in that table; D and trimming were resolved from the DNA. The repertoire consists of hundreds of thousands of clones, with 70% to 85% occurring once and the leading ten covering 3% to 3.5%. V was clipped by 6 bases and J by 7 bases; unmatched bases: 9. In germline, CDR1 is ENHRY, CDR2 SYGVKD. CDR3 length: 15 amino acids.

This receptor was obtained from a woman aged 80 or over with acute or convalescent COVID-19. Sequencing used peripheral blood. The J gene is TRBJ2-7, the V gene TRBV10-3; 13 positions agree with TRBD2. CDR3: CAISGPGLAGYEQYF. CDR3 coding DNA: TGTGCCATCAGCGGACCGGGACTAGCGGGATATGAGCAGTACTTC.